The following is a T cell receptor (beta chain) sequence with its context. These data belong to a study of blood T cells in healthy people across ages. Combining a sample-barcoded 5' primer with a J-beta primer mix, a second PCR ran for 7 to 11 cycles. TCRdb analysed the 5' RACE reads with MiXCR anew, one entry per CDR3 protein. The sample gives 1.5 million to 2 million distinct CDR3 sequences, about 31% of which show up once; approximately 10% is in the top ten. Germline V gene data show CDR1 as MGHRA and CDR2 as YSYEKL. The length of the CDR3 is 13 residues. Trimming stripped 4 bases from V and 7 bases from J, with 11 bases between.

The clonotype originates from a woman younger than 45 in good health. The sequenced sample was blood. The genes are TRBV4-1 and TRBJ1-5; the D is unclear. CDR3 region: CASSRPREQPQHF. CDR3 DNA: TGCGCCAGCAGCCGCCCTAGGGAACAGCCCCAGCATTTT.